This is a list of T cell receptor beta chains from one sample in a study of PD-1 blockade in classical Hodgkin lymphoma. Some clones are missing from TCRdb's copy, which holds only in-frame ones; the method was immunoSEQ multiplex PCR. The table has about 26,000 clones, over 60% seen once. This specimen was peripheral blood mononuclear cells (PBMCs), taken before the second cycle of nivolumab. These receptors originate from a human donor with classical Hodgkin lymphoma. Each CDR3 is given without its conserved first and last residue.

len,v_gene,CDR3aa
15,TRBV7-9,ASSFPGRASHKQPQH
16,TRBV2,ASKPAGLGSSYNSPLH
14,TRBV9,ASSVDPVSVGNGYT
19,TRBV19,ASSIEERVAGVGVPYNEQF
15,TRBV4-1,ASSQETPAQGAVRAF
14,TRBV5-1,ASSLSGTALYNEQF
12,TRBV30,AWSLQYSNQPQH
12,TRBV15,ATSRGLGGDTQY
11,TRBV18,ASSPGVQETQY
12,TRBV5-3,ASSLAMEVYGYT
13,TRBV7-6,ASSPDPTQDYEQY
13,TRBV7-2,ASSLSGRRSYEQY
13,TRBV13,ASSSPTGANEKLF
13,TRBV28,ASSLSPAANYGYT
13,TRBV6-1,ASSEAGGLGEKLF
11,TRBV28,ASSFDRADGYT
11,TRBV5-1,ASSLGSNQPQH
14,TRBV7-2,ASSLVGQGRGYEQY
13,TRBV6-6,ASSYGSGWDQPQH
13,TRBV6-5,ASSYSGLMNTEAF
16,TRBV19,ASSIYGTGFSNTGELF
10,TRBV4-2,ASSQDRGEAF
9,TRBV6-5,ASMANYGYT
12,TRBV6-5,ASSYSNVENEQF
15,TRBV5-6,ASSPGTGGSSGNTIY
18,TRBV12-1,ASSREIRTPGRGYTDTQY
12,TRBV6-1,ASSEKGQGTGYT
15,TRBV7-2,ASSLWSSASSYNEQF
13,TRBV11-3,ASSPGTSGADTQY
15,TRBV19,ASSPLTGTSPKNEQF
11,TRBV6-5,ASSAGVSYGYT
11,TRBV7-2,ASSFHREEPQH